A selection of T cell receptor beta chains follows, all from one sample in a study of blood T cell repertoires in COVID-19. Method: immunoSEQ multiplex PCR; TCRdb's copy keeps in-frame clones and lacks some. Here the sample spans some 300,000 clones, roughly 90% being singletons. Sequenced sample: PBMCs or T cells enriched from blood (not recorded which). These receptor sequences come from a woman aged 50 to 60 who had been exposed to COVID-19. The CDR3 runs from the conserved cysteine through the conserved F or W. The D gene is left open where the match is weak. Where a row states a size, it is once, few, many or the class of an expanded clone; other rows omit it.

d_call	v_call	clone_size	j_call	cdr3_nt	cdr3_aa
TRBD1	TRBV5-1	-	TRBJ1-2	TGCGCCAGCAGCTTGGACGCGGGACAGGGCCCTCGCTACACCTTC	CASSLDAGQGPRYTF
TRBD2	TRBV6-6	-	TRBJ2-5	TGTGCCAGCAGGTCGGGGGGGCTAGGGGAGACCCAGTACTTC	CASRSGGLGETQYF
TRBD1	TRBV28	-	TRBJ2-5	TGTGCCAGCAGTTTTTCTGGGGCAGGGGGCGAGGAGACCCAGTACTTC	CASSFSGAGGEETQYF
-	TRBV4-2	-	TRBJ2-2	TGTGCCAGCAGCCCCCTATCGGCAGGGTTAAACACCGGGGAGCTGTTTTTT	CASSPLSAGLNTGELFF
TRBD1	TRBV7-9	-	TRBJ1-3	TGTGCCAGCAGCTCTTCGGGACAGGGTACTGGAAACACCATATATTTT	CASSSSGQGTGNTIYF
-	TRBV5-8	-	TRBJ1-6	TGTGCCAGCAGCGCGGCAGGGCTTAATTCACCCCTCCACTTT	CASSAAGLNSPLHF
TRBD2	TRBV15	-	TRBJ2-7	TGTGCCACCAGCAAGGGACTAGCGCGGTCCTACGAGCAGTACTTC	CATSKGLARSYEQYF
TRBD1	TRBV27	-	TRBJ1-2	TGTGCCAGCAGTGACCGGGACAGAATAACTAACTATGGCTACACCTTC	CASSDRDRITNYGYTF
-	TRBV7-8	-	TRBJ1-1	TGTGCCAGCAGCTTACGAGGAGGGCAAAGCACTGAAGCTTTCTTT	CASSLRGGQSTEAFF
TRBD1	TRBV13	-	TRBJ2-7	TGTGCCAGCAGCTCCACAGGGACAGGGAGCTACGAGCAGTACTTC	CASSSTGTGSYEQYF
-	TRBV27	-	TRBJ1-5	TGTGCCAGCAGGGACACCGGCAATCAGCCCCAGCATTTT	CASRDTGNQPQHF
TRBD2	TRBV2	-	TRBJ2-1	TGTGCCAGTAAGCGGGGGGGATACAATGAGCAGTTCTTC	CASKRGGYNEQFF
-	TRBV18	-	TRBJ1-1	TGTGCCAGCTCAACCGGGACACCGGTGAGTGAAGCTTTCTTT	CASSTGTPVSEAFF
-	TRBV5-1	once	TRBJ1-3	TGCGCCAGCAGCTTGACAGGCCTCGCGTATGGAAACACCATATATTTT	CASSLTGLAYGNTIYF
TRBD2	TRBV10-3	-	TRBJ2-5	TGTGCCATCAGTGAGTCGAGACTAGCGGGCAAACAAGAGACCCAGTACTTC	CAISESRLAGKQETQYF
TRBD1	TRBV6-5	-	TRBJ2-2	TGTGCCCTCGTCAGGGGGCCCACAGGGGAGCTGTTTTTT	CALVRGPTGELFF
TRBD1	TRBV25-1	-	TRBJ2-2	TGTGCCAGCAGTGAATCAGGGGGCGTAAACACCGGGGAGCTGTTTTTT	CASSESGGVNTGELFF
TRBD2	TRBV24-1	-	TRBJ2-5	TGTGCCACCAGTGATTTGATGAGCGCGACTAGCGGGGGACAAGAGACCCAGTACTTC	CATSDLMSATSGGQETQYF
-	TRBV3-1/TRBV3-2	-	TRBJ1-2	TGTGCCAGCAGCCCCCTTGGACAGTCTAACTATGGCTACACCTTC	CASSPLGQSNYGYTF
TRBD1	TRBV6-1	-	TRBJ2-3	TGTGCCAGCAGTGACCCTGGGACAGCGACGCAGTATTTT	CASSDPGTATQYF